This T cell receptor (beta chain) was sequenced during a study of shared clonotypes between healthy human individuals. Study-wide results and caveats: A handful of donors shared approximately 5% of their naive CD4 clonotypes.

Concerning this clone itself: No antigen is known for it.

Genomic DNA of each subset was evenly split across several immunoSEQ plates. In the authors' workflow: Filtering of immunoSEQ junctional sequences could not match full-length read filtering. TCRdb's copy holds only in-frame clones and misses some; the assay was immunoSEQ multiplex PCR. V, J and clone size reflect that table, while D and trimming were determined from the DNA. Here the sample spans about 2.4 million clones, approximately 94% being singletons. This CDR3 is built from 15 residues. Trimming pared 6 bases from V and 0 bases from J, leaving 14 bases between. Per the germline V gene, CDR1 is MNHEY and CDR2 is SVGAGI. Adults of Caucasian background living in Nashville, Tennessee made up all donors.

Sequencing was carried out using naive CD4+ T cells from PBMCs. The subset is: CD45RA+ positively selected. This receptor was taken from a man younger than 35 in good health. Some clones in this sample may be carry-over from other donors' samples. V is TRBV6-5 and J is TRBJ1-2; D might be TRBD1 (5 bases). In nucleotides, the CDR3 is TGTGCCAGCAGCCGATCGGGGCAGCCTAACTATGGCTACACCTTC. Protein product: CASSRSGQPNYGYTF.